Shown below are 11 T cell receptor beta chains from a single sample sequenced in a study of T cell repertoires and HLA-DP antigens. The antigens for these receptors are not known. The protocol was immunoSEQ multiplex PCR, while the TCRdb copy is restricted to in-frame clones and leaves out a portion. Of over 100,000 clones in the sample, around 93% were seen once. Sequencing used CD4+ T cells from PBMCs. Every receptor here comes from a woman aged 18 to 35 in good health and CMV-seronegative.

The chain links TRBV5-8 to TRBJ1-5; D gene unclear. Germline CDR1 SGHTS, CDR2 YDEGEE. The CDR3 covers 16 residues. V lost 3 bases and J lost 0, with 13 bases in between. CDR3 coding DNA: TGTGCCAGCAGCTCCACAAGGATCGCTAGCAATCAGCCCCAGCATTTT. Its translation is CASSSTRIASNQPQHF.

V is TRBV19 and J is TRBJ2-3; perhaps D is TRBD1 or TRBD2 (5 bases each). With 6 bases removed from V and 2 bases from J, the gap between germline ends came to 15 bases. The CDR3 covers 15 residues. The germline V gene has CDR1 LNHDA and CDR2 SQIVND (reference sequence). The DNA for the CDR3 is TGTGCCAGTAGGGGGGAAGTGCGTGTCACAGATACGCAGTATTTT. Translated: CASRGEVRVTDTQYF. The full variable domain, rest sourced from reference TRBV19 and TRBJ2-3, is DGGITQSPKYLFRKEGQNVTLSCEQNLNHDAMYWYRQDPGQGLRLIYYSQIVNDFQKGDIAEGYSVSREKKESFPLTVTSAQKNPTAFYLCASRGEVRVTDTQYFGPGTRLTVL.

The chain recombines TRBV2 with TRBJ2-1, with D uncertain. CDR1 and CDR2 (germline): SNHLY, FYNNEI. The CDR3 runs to 11 residues. V was shortened by 8 bases and J by 8 bases, with 10 bases between the two germline ends. The CDR3 region has the DNA TGTGCCAGCGCCCTTGGCTATGAGCAGTTCTTC. This gives the protein CASALGYEQFF.

The V call is TRBV28, the J call TRBJ1-4; D call uncertain. The germline V and J ends were trimmed by 6 bases and 7 bases, with 3 bases remaining between them. This CDR3 contains 10 residues. Germline lookup yields CDR1 MDHEN and CDR2 SYDVKM. The CDR3 spells CASRAEKLFF. The CDR3 nucleotides are TGTGCCAGCAGGGCTGAAAAACTGTTTTTT.

This rearrangement joins TRBV28 to TRBJ1-5; D unclear. Germline values: CDR1 MDHEN, CDR2 SYDVKM. This CDR3 is built from 16 residues. V was pared by 0 bases and J by 7 bases, with 16 bases between. The CDR3 sequence is CASSLWSPPPRQPQHF. In DNA form, the CDR3 reads TGTGCCAGCAGTTTATGGTCGCCACCGCCGCGGCAGCCCCAGCATTTT.

This sequence joins TRBV7-8 and TRBJ2-1; 11 nucleotides agree with TRBD2. CDR1 SGHVS and CDR2 FQNEAQ come from the germline V gene. The CDR3 extends over 20 amino acids. V shed 5 bases, J shed 7 bases, and the junction held 22 bases outside the gene matches. The CDR3 sequence: CASSPSWGGLLAGEVNEQFF. In nucleotides, the CDR3 is TGTGCCAGCAGCCCAAGTTGGGGGGGCTTACTAGCGGGAGAAGTGAATGAGCAGTTCTTC.

This clone was seen just once. V gene TRBV5-1 combines with J gene TRBJ2-5; D unclear. V dropped 0 bases and J dropped 1 base, with 10 bases sitting between them. This CDR3 comprises 15 residues. Germline V gene sequence: CDR1 SGHRS, CDR2 YFSETQ. CDR3 protein: CASSLVPGPQETQYF. CDR3 coding DNA: TGCGCCAGCAGCTTGGTTCCCGGTCCCCAAGAGACCCAGTACTTC.

This clone was picked up a small number of times. V is TRBV2 and J is TRBJ1-2; D may be TRBD1 (5 bases). The CDR3 is 15 residues long. With 3 bases removed from V and 2 bases from J, the gap between germline ends came to 13 bases. The germline V gene encodes CDR1 SNHLY and CDR2 FYNNEI. The CDR3 DNA is TGTGCCAGCAGTGACTTGGGGGGTCGAAACTATGGCTACACCTTC. It codes for CASSDLGGRNYGYTF.

The genes are TRBV5-1 and TRBJ2-1, with D perhaps matching TRBD1 (6 bases). The CDR3 is 16 residues long. V lost 1 base to trimming and J lost 4 bases, with 15 bases between them. Germline V gene lookup returns CDR1 SGHRS and CDR2 YFSETQ. This CDR3 is CASSLLVGRGYNEQFF. The CDR3 coding sequence is TGCGCCAGCAGCTTGCTCGTCGGCAGGGGTTACAATGAGCAGTTCTTC.

The chain joins TRBV7-2 to TRBJ2-3, with a possible D match to TRBD2 (5 bases). V shed 1 base and J shed 4 bases, with 18 bases lying between them. The CDR3 is made up of 17 amino acids. CDR1 is SGHTA, CDR2 FQGNSA, per germline. The CDR3, as DNA: TGTGCCAGCAGCTTAGGCATGGCGGGCGCTTTTGCAGATACGCAGTATTTT. Protein: CASSLGMAGAFADTQYF.

The chain joins TRBV18 to TRBJ2-2, with 10 bases identical to TRBD1. V shed 5 bases, J shed 4 bases, and the junction held 13 bases outside the gene matches. This CDR3 contains 18 residues. Germline lookup yields CDR1 KGHSH and CDR2 LQKENI. As DNA, the CDR3 is TGTGCCAGCTCATCCATAGACAGGGGGCGAGACCGCACCGGGGAGCTGTTTTTT. It specifies CASSSIDRGRDRTGELFF. The whole variable domain, filled in from reference TRBV18 and TRBJ2-2, reads NAGVMQNPRHLVRRRGQEARLRCSPMKGHSHVYWYRQLPEEGLKFMVYLQKENIIDESGMPKERFSAEFPKEGPSILRIQQVVRGDSAAYFCASSSIDRGRDRTGELFFGEGSRLTVL.